Here is one T cell receptor beta chain with its context. Its antigen is still unknown. Per the germline V gene, CDR1 is SGDLS and CDR2 is YYNGEE. V was pared by 3 bases and J by 5 bases, with 20 bases between. The CDR3 is 16 amino acids. The authors made TCR cDNA by 5'RACE template switching, adding a universal primer site and UMIs. TCRdb recomputed calls from the 5' RACE reads with MiXCR, one row per CDR3 protein. Of more than 300,000 distinct CDR3 sequences in the sample, around 10% were seen once. This sample is part of a study of T cells after yellow fever vaccination. The overall study: For low cell numbers, libraries were made with SMART-Seq v4 Ultra Low Input. Notes on the study in general: In post-booster samples, most primary-vaccination clones reappeared (under 98% CD4, 70% to 90% CD8).

The specimen comprised CD4+ T cells sorted from PBMCs, sampled 45 days after the yellow fever booster vaccination. The clonotype originates from a man between 18 and 35 years old who received the YFV17D yellow fever vaccine. This chain connects TRBV9 to TRBJ1-1; D perhaps matches TRBD1 (6 bases). The CDR3 DNA reads TGTGCCAGCAGCGCGGGGACAACCGATGGCTGGACTGAAGCTTTCTTT. Protein sequence: CASSAGTTDGWTEAFF.